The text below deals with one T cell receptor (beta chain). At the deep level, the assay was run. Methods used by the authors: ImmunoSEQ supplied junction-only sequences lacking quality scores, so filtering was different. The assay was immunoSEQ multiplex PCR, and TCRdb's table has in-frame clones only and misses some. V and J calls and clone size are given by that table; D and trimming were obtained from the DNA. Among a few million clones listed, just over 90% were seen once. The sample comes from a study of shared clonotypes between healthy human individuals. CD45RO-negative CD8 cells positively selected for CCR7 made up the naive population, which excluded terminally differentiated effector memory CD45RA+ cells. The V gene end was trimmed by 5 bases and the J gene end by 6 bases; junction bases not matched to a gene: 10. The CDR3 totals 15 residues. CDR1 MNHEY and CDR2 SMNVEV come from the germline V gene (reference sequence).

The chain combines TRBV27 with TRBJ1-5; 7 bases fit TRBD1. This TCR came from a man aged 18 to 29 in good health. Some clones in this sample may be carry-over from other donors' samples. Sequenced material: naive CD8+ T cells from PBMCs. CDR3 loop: CASSKQGPGGQPQHF. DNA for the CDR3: TGTGCCAGCAGTAAACAGGGGCCCGGGGGTCAGCCCCAGCATTTT.